These 27 T cell receptor beta chains were all obtained from the same sample, sequenced in a study of cytomegalovirus exposure and HLA in healthy donors. 13 Jbeta primers and 60 Vbeta primers were used for the PCR. Generated by immunoSEQ multiplex PCR, the TCRdb table keeps only in-frame clones and is missing some. The sample lists roughly 120,000 clones, about 70% occurring once. Sequenced input: PBMCs. The receptors shown here come from a woman under 40 in good health and CMV-seronegative.

This rearrangement joins TRBV29-1 to TRBJ2-3; tentatively, D is TRBD2 (6 bases). This CDR3 spans 14 amino acids. V lost 6 bases and J 5 bases, leaving 18 bases between the germline ends. CDR1 is SQVTM and CDR2 is ANQGSEA in the germline V gene. CDR3 region: CSVDLAFRGDTQYF. CDR3 nucleotide sequence: TGCAGCGTGGATCTAGCGTTTCGCGGAGATACGCAGTATTTT.

Only a few counts were recorded for this clone. V and J are TRBV5-1 and TRBJ2-1; tentative D call: TRBD2 (6 bases). CDR1 is SGHRS and CDR2 is YFSETQ in the germline V gene. Trimming stripped 4 bases from V and 2 bases from J, with 13 bases between. The CDR3 totals 15 residues. The CDR3 is CASSPNSGTYNEQFF. The CDR3 coding sequence is TGCGCCAGCAGCCCAAATAGCGGAACCTACAATGAGCAGTTCTTC. The variable domain in full, completed from reference TRBV5-1 and TRBJ2-1, reads KAGVTQTPRYLIKTRGQQVTLSCSPISGHRSVSWYQQTPGQGLQFLFEYFSETQRNKGNFPGRFSGRQFSNSRSEMNVSTLELGDSALYLCASSPNSGTYNEQFFGPGTRLTVL.

V usage is TRBV5-1 and J usage is TRBJ2-7; D is unresolved. CDR1 and CDR2 (germline): SGHRS, YFSETQ. The CDR3 is 14 amino acids. V gave up 7 bases and J gave up 0 bases, with 14 bases separating them. This CDR3 is CASHAQVNSYEQYF. The CDR3 DNA reads as TGCGCCAGCCACGCTCAGGTAAACTCCTACGAGCAGTACTTC.

The chain carries TRBV6-5 and TRBJ2-1; a possible D gene is TRBD2 (6 bases). The germline V gene encodes CDR1 MNHEY and CDR2 SVGAGI. Trimming cost V 9 bases and J 3 bases, with 12 bases left between them. The CDR3 consists of 13 residues. CDR3 DNA: TGTGCCAGGATAGGGGAGGACTACAATGAGCAGTTCTTC. This sequence encodes CARIGEDYNEQFF.

The V call is TRBV9, the J call TRBJ2-2; no definite D call. This CDR3 contains 13 residues. From germline, CDR1 is SGDLS and CDR2 YYNGEE. Trimming took off 1 base at V and 6 bases at J, with 7 bases between the two ends. The CDR3, as DNA: TGTGCCAGCAGCGTATTGAGCGCCGGGGAGCTGTTTTTT. This sequence encodes CASSVLSAGELFF.

The chain joins TRBV2 to TRBJ2-7, with 8 positions matching TRBD2. Unmatched junction bases numbered 6, after V lost 10 bases and J lost 1 base. CDR1 and CDR2 (germline): SNHLY, FYNNEI. The CDR3 totals 13 residues. CDR3 DNA sequence: TGTGCCACAGCGGGACTAGGATCCTACGAGCAGTACTTC. Translating it yields CATAGLGSYEQYF.

V usage is TRBV30 and J usage is TRBJ2-7, with D tentatively TRBD2 (6 bases). The CDR3 is 13 amino acids. Per germline, CDR1 GTSNPN and CDR2 SVGIG (reference sequence). Trimming took off 6 bases at V and 4 bases at J, with 16 bases between the two ends. The CDR3, as DNA: TGTGCCTGTTCCCCGGTGGGGACTTACGAGCAGTACTTC. It codes for CACSPVGTYEQYF. Full variable domain (outside the CDR3, taken from reference TRBV30 and TRBJ2-7): SQTIHQWPATLVQPVGSPLSLECTVEGTSNPNLYWYRQAAGRGLQLLFYSVGIGQISSEVPQNLSASRPQDRQFILSSKKLLLSDSGFYLCACSPVGTYEQYFGPGTRLTVT.

The chain has TRBV9 and TRBJ1-2; D not resolved. The CDR3 totals 14 residues. CDR1 and CDR2 (germline): SGDLS, YYNGEE. V shed 3 bases and J shed 5 bases, with 14 bases lying between them. The CDR3 DNA reads as TGTGCCAGCAGCGGGGCGGAGGTTAGGTATGGCTACACCTTC. Protein sequence: CASSGAEVRYGYTF.

The table lists this clone with a few counts. The rearrangement links TRBV4-3 to TRBJ1-4; 8 bases are a match to TRBD1. Germline V gives CDR1 LGHNA, CDR2 YSLEER. This CDR3 spans 16 amino acids. V lost 0 bases, J lost 3 bases, and 3 bases stayed unmatched. The CDR3 loop is CASSQDGDRPNEKLFF. The CDR3 DNA reads as TGCGCCAGCAGCCAAGATGGGGACAGGCCTAATGAAAAACTGTTTTTT.

The chain employs TRBV29-1 and TRBJ2-1; D is ambiguous. This CDR3 region has 10 residues. Germline values: CDR1 SQVTM, CDR2 ANQGSEA. The V end was cut by 7 bases, the J end by 5 bases, with 6 bases between. The CDR3 region is CSASNNEQFF. As DNA, the CDR3 is TGCAGCGCGAGTAACAATGAGCAGTTCTTC.

The chain joins TRBV7-9 to TRBJ1-1; 7 nucleotides agree with TRBD1. Looked up from germline, CDR1 is SEHNR and CDR2 is FQNEAQ (reference sequence). The CDR3 length is 17 residues. V dropped 4 bases and J dropped 5; count of bases not matched to a gene: 16. The CDR3 protein is CASSSRSLEQGRTEAFF. In DNA, the CDR3 is TGTGCCAGCAGCTCGCGATCCCTCGAACAGGGGAGGACTGAAGCTTTCTTT.

This sequence joins TRBV19 and TRBJ2-2, with a weak D call TRBD1 (5 bases). The germline V and J ends were trimmed by 3 bases and 2 bases, with 10 bases remaining between them. Germline CDR1 LNHDA, CDR2 SQIVND (reference sequence). This CDR3 has 15 amino acids. The CDR3 coding sequence is TGTGCCAGTAGTATTGGGCAGGGCAACACCGGGGAGCTGTTTTTT. Translating it yields CASSIGQGNTGELFF.

The chain joins TRBV29-1 to TRBJ1-1; possible D gene TRBD1, 6 bases. The CDR3 is 14 residues long. The V end was cut by 0 bases, the J end by 3 bases, with 11 bases between. Germline V gene lookup returns CDR1 SQVTM and CDR2 ANQGSEA. CDR3 sequence (DNA): TGCAGCGTTGAAGAAGGGGGAGGGGACACTGAAGCTTTCTTT. It translates to CSVEEGGGDTEAFF.

The rearrangement joins TRBV30 to TRBJ1-4; TRBD1 aligns across 8 bases. The J segment lost 6 bases and the V segment lost 6 bases, leaving 3 bases of the junction unmatched. This CDR3 region has 12 residues. Per the germline V gene, CDR1 is GTSNPN and CDR2 is SVGIG (reference sequence). DNA for the CDR3: TGTGCCTGCCCGACAGGGGATGAAAAACTGTTTTTT. Encoded protein: CACPTGDEKLFF.

This clone was counted between two and nine times. The rearrangement uses TRBV4-2 and TRBJ2-3, with 7 positions matching TRBD2. The CDR3 has 16 amino acids. Per germline, CDR1 LGHNA and CDR2 YNFKEQ. Trimming removed 2 bases from V and 3 bases from J; junction bases left unmatched: 8. This CDR3 reads CASSQQLALGTDTQYF. CDR3 coding DNA: TGTGCCAGCAGCCAACAACTAGCGTTGGGAACAGATACGCAGTATTTT.

CDR3 bases: TGCGCCAGCAGCCCGACTAGCGGGCGAACCCCAGAGACCCAGTACTTC. Amino acid sequence: CASSPTSGRTPETQYF. The chain joins TRBV5-1 to TRBJ2-5; 10 bases align to TRBD2. CDR1 is SGHRS, CDR2 YFSETQ, per germline. The V segment lost 4 bases and the J segment 4 bases; nucleotides outside the gene matches: 10. The CDR3 has 16 residues.

This chain connects TRBV6-6 to TRBJ1-6; D ambiguous. The CDR3 runs to 13 residues. Trimming took off 6 bases at V and 7 bases at J, with 10 bases between the two ends. Germline V gene sequence: CDR1 MNHNY, CDR2 SVGAGI (reference sequence). For the CDR3, the DNA is TGTGCCAGCAGCACGAGATCCAATTCACCCCTCCACTTT. It translates to CASSTRSNSPLHF.

The gene calls are TRBV9 and TRBJ1-1; D not certain. Germline loops: CDR1 SGDLS, CDR2 YYNGEE. V lost 0 bases to trimming and J lost 5 bases, with 14 bases between them. CDR3 length equals 15 residues. In DNA, the CDR3 is TGTGCCAGCAGCGTAGTGACACTAGGTAATACTGAAGCTTTCTTT. This translates into CASSVVTLGNTEAFF. The full variable domain, with the rest looked up from reference TRBV9 and TRBJ1-1, is DSGVTQTPKHLITATGQRVTLRCSPRSGDLSVYWYQQSLDQGLQFLIQYYNGEERAKGNILERFSAQQFPDLHSELNLSSLELGDSALYFCASSVVTLGNTEAFFGQGTRLTVV.

V usage is TRBV6-6 and J usage is TRBJ1-5, with TRBD1 identical over 8 bases. Germline CDR1 is MNHNY and CDR2 is SVGAGI (reference sequence). The V gene end was trimmed by 6 bases and the J gene end by 4 bases; junction bases not matched to a gene: 11. There are 16 residues in the CDR3. In DNA form, the CDR3 reads TGTGCCAGCAGCCAAACAGGACAGGGATGGAATCAGCCCCAGCATTTT. Amino acid sequence: CASSQTGQGWNQPQHF.

This clone appeared a single time. This same CDR3 is encoded by further DNA sequences in the sample. V is TRBV6-5 and J is TRBJ1-1; a possible D gene is TRBD1 (5 bases). The V end lost 2 bases, the J end lost 1 base, and 8 bases lay between the germline ends. The germline V gene encodes CDR1 MNHEY and CDR2 SVGAGI. The CDR3 contains 14 residues. In DNA form, the CDR3 reads TGTGCCAGCAGTTACCTCGGACAGAACACTGAAGCTTTCTTT. Amino acid sequence: CASSYLGQNTEAFF.

This clone has just one count. The gene calls are TRBV7-3 and TRBJ2-2; TRBD2 matches at 7 bases. Germline V gene lookup returns CDR1 SGHTA and CDR2 FQGTGA. V was pared by 5 bases and J by 0 bases, with 6 bases of the junction left unmatched. This CDR3 spans 16 amino acids. CDR3 DNA sequence: TGTGCCAGCAGCGCCACCGGGACTACGAACACCGGGGAGCTGTTTTTT. It specifies CASSATGTTNTGELFF.

The chain employs TRBV15 and TRBJ2-1; TRBD1 matches 9 bases. The CDR3 spans 16 residues. V dropped 1 base and J dropped 9; count of bases not matched to a gene: 10. Germline V gives CDR1 LNHNV, CDR2 YYDKDF (reference sequence). The CDR3 nucleotides are TGTGCCACCAGCAGAGGAGGGGGACAGGGAATTGCTGAGCAGTTCTTC. Translating it yields CATSRGGGQGIAEQFF.

The chain couples TRBV9 to TRBJ2-5, with D perhaps TRBD2 (6 bases). V lost 5 bases to trimming and J lost 4 bases, with 12 bases between them. The CDR3 has 13 amino acids. Germline CDR1 reads SGDLS; CDR2 reads YYNGEE. Here the CDR3 reads CASSVQGGETQYF. The CDR3 DNA reads as TGTGCCAGCAGTGTCCAGGGAGGAGAGACCCAGTACTTC.

This chain joins TRBV19 and TRBJ1-5, with 8 positions matching TRBD1. Losses at the gene ends were 1 base for V and 0 bases for J; bases not matched to a gene: 5. Per the germline V gene, CDR1 is LNHDA and CDR2 is SQIVND (reference sequence). The CDR3 extends over 17 amino acids. The CDR3 loop is CASSIVQGEYSNQPQHF. In DNA, the CDR3 is TGTGCCAGTAGTATAGTACAGGGGGAGTATAGCAATCAGCCCCAGCATTTT.

J is TRBJ1-2 and V is TRBV19, with 10 nucleotides matching TRBD1. CDR1 LNHDA and CDR2 SQIVND come from the germline V gene (reference sequence). V shed 1 base and J 4 bases; nucleotides not matched to a gene: 6. This CDR3 has 16 amino acids. CDR3 sequence reads: CASSIGTGQGGYGYTF. Written as DNA, the CDR3 is TGTGCCAGTAGTATAGGCACCGGACAGGGGGGCTATGGCTACACCTTC.

This clone has a single count. This chain links TRBV27 with TRBJ2-7; 10 nucleotides line up with TRBD1. The CDR3 is 15 amino acids. The germline CDR1 and CDR2 sequences are MNHEY and SMNVEV (reference sequence). Trimming removed 3 bases from V and 4 bases from J; junction bases left unmatched: 6. As DNA, the CDR3 is TGTGCCAGCAGTTTTAAGGGGACAGGGGCATACGAGCAGTACTTC. It specifies CASSFKGTGAYEQYF.

This clone came up a few times. V is TRBV15 and J is TRBJ1-4; D uncertain. Germline V lookup: CDR1 LNHNV, CDR2 YYDKDF (reference sequence). The CDR3 extends over 15 amino acids. V lost 0 bases and J lost 0, with 5 bases in between. DNA of the CDR3: TGTGCCACCAGCAGAGAACATACAACTAATGAAAAACTGTTTTTT. Its protein is CATSREHTTNEKLFF.